This T cell receptor beta chain was captured by sequencing in a study of molecular identifiers for immune sequencing clone quantification. Libraries used about 19,000 to 1,100,000 sorted naive CD8 T cells and 10%, 30% or 50% RNA input. Previously published methods and listed TCR primers were used for the bulk TCR libraries. TCRdb passed the PCR reads through MiXCR, listing each CDR3 protein once. Here the sample spans some 580,000 distinct CDR3 sequences, about 25% being singletons. V trimming: 0 bases; J trimming: 10 bases; junction bases outside the gene matches: 9. There are 15 residues in the CDR3. Germline-derived CDR1 and CDR2 are DFQATT and SNEGSKA (reference sequence). Points from the study as a whole: In naive cells, clones above 20 RNA copies held under 1% of molecules, whereas in effector cells they held over 99%.

This clonotype has just a few counts. Its target is not known. The chain couples TRBV20-1 to TRBJ2-1; 10 nucleotides align to TRBD2. The clonotype was recovered from a human donor in good health. Some libraries in this study had Jurkat cell RNA spiked in. Sequenced sample: naive CD8+ T cells from blood, with Jurkat cell RNA spiked in. The subset is: FACS-sorted CD8+CD4-CCR7+CD45RA+ naive T cells. CDR3 in amino acids: CSARDSSGGADEQFF. In DNA form, the CDR3 reads TGCAGTGCTAGAGATTCGAGCGGGGGGGCCGACGAGCAGTTCTTC.